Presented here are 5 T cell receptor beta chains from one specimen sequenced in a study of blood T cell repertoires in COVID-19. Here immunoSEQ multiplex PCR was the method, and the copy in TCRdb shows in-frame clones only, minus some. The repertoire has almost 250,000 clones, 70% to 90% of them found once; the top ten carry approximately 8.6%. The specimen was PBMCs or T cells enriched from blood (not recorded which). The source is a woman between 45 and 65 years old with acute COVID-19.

CDR3 coding DNA: TGTGCCAGCAGCTTAGCGCGGTCCTTCTATGGCTACACCTTC. This gives the protein CASSLARSFYGYTF. The chain joins TRBV7-2 to TRBJ1-2; D uncertain. The V end lost 0 bases, the J end lost 4 bases, and 9 bases lay between the germline ends. Germline V gene lookup returns CDR1 SGHTA and CDR2 FQGNSA. This CDR3 has 14 residues.

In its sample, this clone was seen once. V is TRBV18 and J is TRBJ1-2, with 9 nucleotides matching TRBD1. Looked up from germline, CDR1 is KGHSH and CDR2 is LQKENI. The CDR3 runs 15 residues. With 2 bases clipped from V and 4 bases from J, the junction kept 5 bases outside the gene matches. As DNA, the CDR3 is TGTGCCAGCTCACCAAAGGGACAGGGAGGCTATGGCTACACCTTC. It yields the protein CASSPKGQGGYGYTF.

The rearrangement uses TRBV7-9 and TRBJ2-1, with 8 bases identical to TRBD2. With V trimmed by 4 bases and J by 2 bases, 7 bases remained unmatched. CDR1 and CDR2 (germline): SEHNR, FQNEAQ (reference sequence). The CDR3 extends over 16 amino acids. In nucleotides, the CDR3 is TGTGCCAGCAGCTCTGGAGGGCGGGGGGCCTACAATGAGCAGTTCTTC. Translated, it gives CASSSGGRGAYNEQFF.

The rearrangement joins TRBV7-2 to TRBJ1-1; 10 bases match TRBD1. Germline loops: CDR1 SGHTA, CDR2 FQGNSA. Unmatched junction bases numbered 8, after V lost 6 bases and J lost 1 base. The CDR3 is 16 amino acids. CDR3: CASSPWTGGQNTEAFF. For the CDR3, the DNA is TGTGCCAGCAGTCCTTGGACAGGGGGTCAGAACACTGAAGCTTTCTTT.

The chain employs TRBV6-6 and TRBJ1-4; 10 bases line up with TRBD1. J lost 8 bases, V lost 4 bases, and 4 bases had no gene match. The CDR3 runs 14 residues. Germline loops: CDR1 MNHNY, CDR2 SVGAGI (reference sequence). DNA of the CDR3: TGTGCCAGCAGTTCCTGGGACAGGGGCGAAAAACTGTTTTTT. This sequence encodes CASSSWDRGEKLFF.